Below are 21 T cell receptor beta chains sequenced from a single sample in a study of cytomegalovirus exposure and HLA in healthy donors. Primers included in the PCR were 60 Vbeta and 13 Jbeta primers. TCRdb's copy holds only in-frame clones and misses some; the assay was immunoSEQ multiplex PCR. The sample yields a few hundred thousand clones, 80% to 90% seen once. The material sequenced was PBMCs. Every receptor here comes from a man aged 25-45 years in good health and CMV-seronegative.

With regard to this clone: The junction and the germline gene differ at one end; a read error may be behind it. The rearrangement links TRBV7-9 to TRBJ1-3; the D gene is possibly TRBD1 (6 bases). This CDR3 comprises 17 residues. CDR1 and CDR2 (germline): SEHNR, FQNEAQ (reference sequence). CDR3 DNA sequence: TGTTCCAGCAGCTTAGTAAGTGGGGGCTTGGTTGGAAACACCATATATTTT. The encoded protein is CSSSLVSGGLVGNTIYF. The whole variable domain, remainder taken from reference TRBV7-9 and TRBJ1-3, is DTGVSQNPRHKITKRGQNVTFRCDPISEHNRLYWYRQTLGQGPEFLTYFQNEAQLEKSRLLSDRFSAERPKGSFSTLEIQRTEQGDSAMYLCSSSLVSGGLVGNTIYFGEGSWLTVV.

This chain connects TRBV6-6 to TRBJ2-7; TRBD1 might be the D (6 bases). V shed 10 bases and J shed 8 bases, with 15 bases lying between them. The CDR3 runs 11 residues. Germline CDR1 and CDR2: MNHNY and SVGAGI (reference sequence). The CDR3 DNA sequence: TGTGCCACCTGGGAACAGGGTCAGCAGTACTTC. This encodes CATWEQGQQYF.

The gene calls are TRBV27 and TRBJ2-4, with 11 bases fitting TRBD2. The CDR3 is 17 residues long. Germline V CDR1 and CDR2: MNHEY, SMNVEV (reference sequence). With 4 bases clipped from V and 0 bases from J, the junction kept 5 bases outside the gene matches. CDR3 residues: CASSSSGRLLAKNIQYF. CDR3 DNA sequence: TGTGCCAGCAGTTCTAGCGGGAGGCTCCTAGCCAAAAACATTCAGTACTTC.

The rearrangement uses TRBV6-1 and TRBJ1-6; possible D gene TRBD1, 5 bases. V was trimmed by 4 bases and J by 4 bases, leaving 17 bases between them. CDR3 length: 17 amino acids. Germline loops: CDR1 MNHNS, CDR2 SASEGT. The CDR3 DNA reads TGTGCCAGCAGTGGACAACACAGGAGAAGTTATAATTCACCCCTCCACTTT. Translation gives CASSGQHRRSYNSPLHF.

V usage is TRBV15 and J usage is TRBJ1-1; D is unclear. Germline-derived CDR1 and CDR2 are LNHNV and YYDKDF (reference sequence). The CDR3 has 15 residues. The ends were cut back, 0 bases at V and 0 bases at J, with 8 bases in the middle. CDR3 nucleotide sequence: TGTGCCACCAGCAGAGACCCCGGGATGAACACTGAAGCTTTCTTT. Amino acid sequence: CATSRDPGMNTEAFF. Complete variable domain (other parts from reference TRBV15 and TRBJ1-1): DAMVIQNPRYQVTQFGKPVTLSCSQTLNHNVMYWYQQKSSQAPKLLFHYYDKDFNNEADTPDNFQSRRPNTSFCFLDIRSPGLGDTAMYLCATSRDPGMNTEAFFGQGTRLTVV.

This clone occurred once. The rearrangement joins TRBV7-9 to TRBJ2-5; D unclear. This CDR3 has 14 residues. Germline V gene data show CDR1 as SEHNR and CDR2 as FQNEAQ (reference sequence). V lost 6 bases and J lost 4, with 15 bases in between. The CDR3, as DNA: TGTGCCAGCAGTTACCCGGAGTCTCGAGAGACCCAGTACTTC. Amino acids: CASSYPESRETQYF.

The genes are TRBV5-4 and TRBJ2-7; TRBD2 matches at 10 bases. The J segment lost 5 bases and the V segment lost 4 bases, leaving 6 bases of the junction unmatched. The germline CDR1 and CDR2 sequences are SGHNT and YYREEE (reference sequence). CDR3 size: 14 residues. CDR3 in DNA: TGTGCCAGCAGCCCCAGCGGGGGGGGTAACGAGCAGTACTTC. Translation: CASSPSGGGNEQYF. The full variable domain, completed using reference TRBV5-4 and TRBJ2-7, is ETGVTQSPTHLIKTRGQQVTLRCSSQSGHNTVSWYQQALGQGPQFIFQYYREEENGRGNFPPRFSGLQFPNYSSELNVNALELDDSALYLCASSPSGGGNEQYFGPGTRLTVT.

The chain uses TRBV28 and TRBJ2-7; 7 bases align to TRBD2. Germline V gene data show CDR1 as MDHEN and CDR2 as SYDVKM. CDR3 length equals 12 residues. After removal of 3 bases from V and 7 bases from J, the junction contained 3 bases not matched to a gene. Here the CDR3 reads CASSLGGREQYF. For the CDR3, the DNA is TGTGCCAGCAGTTTGGGAGGGCGGGAGCAGTACTTC. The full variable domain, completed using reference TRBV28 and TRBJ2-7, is DVKVTQSSRYLVKRTGEKVFLECVQDMDHENMFWYRQDPGLGLRLIYFSYDVKMKEKGDIPEGYSVSREKKERFSLILESASTNQTSMYLCASSLGGREQYFGPGTRLTVT.

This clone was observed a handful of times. The CDR3 sequence: CASSWDTSGGQNQETQYF. The CDR3 DNA reads TGCGCCAGCAGCTGGGACACTAGCGGGGGGCAAAACCAAGAGACCCAGTACTTC. The chain carries TRBV5-1 and TRBJ2-5; 12 bases agree with TRBD2. V was pared by 3 bases and J by 0 bases, with 9 bases of the junction left unmatched. CDR3 length: 18 amino acids. Germline-derived CDR1 and CDR2 are SGHRS and YFSETQ.

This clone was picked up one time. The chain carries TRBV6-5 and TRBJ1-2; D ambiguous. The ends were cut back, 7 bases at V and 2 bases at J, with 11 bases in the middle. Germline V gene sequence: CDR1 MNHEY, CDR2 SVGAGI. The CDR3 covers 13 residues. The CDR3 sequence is CASTHGSNYGYTF. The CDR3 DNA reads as TGTGCCAGCACCCACGGGTCCAACTATGGCTACACCTTC.

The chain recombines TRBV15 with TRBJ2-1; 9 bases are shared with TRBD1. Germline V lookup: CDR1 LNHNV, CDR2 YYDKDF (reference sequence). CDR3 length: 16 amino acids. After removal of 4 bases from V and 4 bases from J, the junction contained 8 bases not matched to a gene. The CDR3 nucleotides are TGTGCCACCAGCATCTCCGGGACAGGGAGTTACAATGAGCAGTTCTTC. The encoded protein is CATSISGTGSYNEQFF.

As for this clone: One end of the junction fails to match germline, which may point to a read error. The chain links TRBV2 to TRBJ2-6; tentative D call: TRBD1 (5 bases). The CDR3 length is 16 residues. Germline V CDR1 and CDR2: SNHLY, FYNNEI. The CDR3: CASSDQGNFGASVLTF. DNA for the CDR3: TGTGCCAGCAGTGATCAGGGTAACTTTGGGGCCAGCGTCCTGACTTTC.

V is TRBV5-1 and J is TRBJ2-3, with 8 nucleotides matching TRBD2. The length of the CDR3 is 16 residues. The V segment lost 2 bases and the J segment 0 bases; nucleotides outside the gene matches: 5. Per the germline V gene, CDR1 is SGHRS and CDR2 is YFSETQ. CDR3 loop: CASSFRGGSSTDTQYF. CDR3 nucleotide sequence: TGCGCCAGCAGCTTCCGGGGGGGTAGTAGCACAGATACGCAGTATTTT.

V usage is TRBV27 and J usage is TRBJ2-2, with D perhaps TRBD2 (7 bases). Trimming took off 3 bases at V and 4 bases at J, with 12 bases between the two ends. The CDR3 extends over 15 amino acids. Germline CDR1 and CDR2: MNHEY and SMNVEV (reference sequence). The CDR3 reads CASSLGEGGTGELFF. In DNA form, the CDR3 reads TGTGCCAGCAGTTTGGGGGAGGGGGGCACCGGGGAGCTGTTTTTT.

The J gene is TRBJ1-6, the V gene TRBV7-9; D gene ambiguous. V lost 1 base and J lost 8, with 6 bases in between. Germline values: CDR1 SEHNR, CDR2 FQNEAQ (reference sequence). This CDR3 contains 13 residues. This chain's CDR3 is CASSLGGDSPLHF. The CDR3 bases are TGTGCCAGCAGCTTAGGAGGTGATTCACCCCTCCACTTT.

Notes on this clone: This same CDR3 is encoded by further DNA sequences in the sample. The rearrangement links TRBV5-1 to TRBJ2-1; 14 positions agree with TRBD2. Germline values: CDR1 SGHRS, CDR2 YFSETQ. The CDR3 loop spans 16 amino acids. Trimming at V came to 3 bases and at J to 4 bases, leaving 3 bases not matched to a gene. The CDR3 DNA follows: TGCGCCAGCAGCTCCGGACTAGCGGGGGGTTACAATGAGCAGTTCTTC. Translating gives CASSSGLAGGYNEQFF. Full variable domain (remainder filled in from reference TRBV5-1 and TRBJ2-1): KAGVTQTPRYLIKTRGQQVTLSCSPISGHRSVSWYQQTPGQGLQFLFEYFSETQRNKGNFPGRFSGRQFSNSRSEMNVSTLELGDSALYLCASSSGLAGGYNEQFFGPGTRLTVL.

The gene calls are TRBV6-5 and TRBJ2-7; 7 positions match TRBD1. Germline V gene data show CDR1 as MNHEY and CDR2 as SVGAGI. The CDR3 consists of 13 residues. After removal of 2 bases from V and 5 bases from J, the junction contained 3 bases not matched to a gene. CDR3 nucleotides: TGTGCCAGCAGTTACCTGACAGGGAACGAGCAGTACTTC. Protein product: CASSYLTGNEQYF.

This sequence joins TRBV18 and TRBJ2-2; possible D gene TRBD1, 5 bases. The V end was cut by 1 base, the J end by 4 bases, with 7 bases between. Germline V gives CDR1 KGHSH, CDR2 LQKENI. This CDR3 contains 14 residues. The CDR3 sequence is CASSPQGITGELFF. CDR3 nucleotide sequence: TGTGCCAGCTCACCACAGGGGATCACCGGGGAGCTGTTTTTT. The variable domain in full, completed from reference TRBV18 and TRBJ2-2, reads NAGVMQNPRHLVRRRGQEARLRCSPMKGHSHVYWYRQLPEEGLKFMVYLQKENIIDESGMPKERFSAEFPKEGPSILRIQQVVRGDSAAYFCASSPQGITGELFFGEGSRLTVL.

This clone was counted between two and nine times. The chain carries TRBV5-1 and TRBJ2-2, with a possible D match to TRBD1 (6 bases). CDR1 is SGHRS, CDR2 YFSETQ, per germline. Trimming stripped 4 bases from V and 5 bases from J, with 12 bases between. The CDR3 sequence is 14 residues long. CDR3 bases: TGCGCCAGCAGCCGCCCGACAGGAACCGGGGAGCTGTTTTTT. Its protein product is CASSRPTGTGELFF.

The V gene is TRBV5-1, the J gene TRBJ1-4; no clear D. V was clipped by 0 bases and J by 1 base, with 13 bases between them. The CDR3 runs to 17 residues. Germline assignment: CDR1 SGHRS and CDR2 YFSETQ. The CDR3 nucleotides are TGCGCCAGCAGCTTGGCCGGCAGGAGGGAAACTAATGAAAAACTGTTTTTT. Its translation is CASSLAGRRETNEKLFF.

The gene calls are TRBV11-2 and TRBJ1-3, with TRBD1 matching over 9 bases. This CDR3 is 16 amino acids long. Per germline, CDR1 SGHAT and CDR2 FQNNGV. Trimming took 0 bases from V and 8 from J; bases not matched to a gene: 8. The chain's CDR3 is CASSLDRGTGLYTIYF. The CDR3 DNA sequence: TGTGCCAGCAGCTTAGATCGAGGGACAGGGCTCTACACCATATATTTT.